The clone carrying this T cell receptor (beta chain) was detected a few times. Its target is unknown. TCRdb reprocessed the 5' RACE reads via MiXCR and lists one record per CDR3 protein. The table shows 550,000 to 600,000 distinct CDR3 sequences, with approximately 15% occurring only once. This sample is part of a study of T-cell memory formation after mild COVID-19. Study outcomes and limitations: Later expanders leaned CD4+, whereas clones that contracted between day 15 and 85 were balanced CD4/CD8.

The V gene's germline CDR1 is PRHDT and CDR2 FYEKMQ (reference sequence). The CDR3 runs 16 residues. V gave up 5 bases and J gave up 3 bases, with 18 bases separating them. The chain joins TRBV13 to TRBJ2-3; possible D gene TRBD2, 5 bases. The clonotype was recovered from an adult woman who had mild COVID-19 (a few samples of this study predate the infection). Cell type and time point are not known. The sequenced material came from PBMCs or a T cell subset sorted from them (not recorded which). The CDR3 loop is CASSPWAGHGTDTQYF. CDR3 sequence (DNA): TGTGCCAGCAGCCCATGGGCGGGCCACGGAACAGATACGCAGTATTTT.